The T cell receptor (beta chain) described here comes from a study of graft-versus-host responses after intestinal transplantation. Study summary: Grafts were multivisceral, liver-intestinal, or isolated intestinal.

General study points: Some GvH clones were seen earlier in gut or blood, suggesting intestinal origin.

Profiling relied on immunoSEQ multiplex PCR, and the TCRdb table lists in-frame clones only, not all of them. Of some 120,000 clones listed, 85% to 95% were seen once; the top ten hold 1.2%. On this clone itself: Its antigen is as yet unknown.

The CDR3 is 15 amino acids. Trimming took 2 bases from V and 2 from J; bases not matched to a gene: 5. Germline loops: CDR1 SGDLS, CDR2 YYNGEE. The chain is built from TRBV9 and TRBJ2-3, with 7 bases that match TRBD2. The sequence was collected from a human donor who was the organ donor for an intestinal transplant. Sequencing used unstimulated CD8+ T cells sorted from spleen or lymph node cells, obtained before transplant. In DNA form, the CDR3 reads TGTGCCAGCAGCGTCGGGACTACCCACACAGATACGCAGTATTTT. Translating it yields CASSVGTTHTDTQYF.